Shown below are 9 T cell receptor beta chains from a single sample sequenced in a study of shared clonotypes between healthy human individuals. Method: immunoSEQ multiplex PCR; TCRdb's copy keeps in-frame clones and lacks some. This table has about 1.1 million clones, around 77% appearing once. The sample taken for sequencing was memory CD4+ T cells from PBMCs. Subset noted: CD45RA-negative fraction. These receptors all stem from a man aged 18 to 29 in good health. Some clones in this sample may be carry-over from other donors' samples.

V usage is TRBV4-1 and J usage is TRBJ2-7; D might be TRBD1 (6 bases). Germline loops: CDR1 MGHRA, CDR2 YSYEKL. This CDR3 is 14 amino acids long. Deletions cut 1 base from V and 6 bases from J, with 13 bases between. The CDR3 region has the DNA TGCGCCAGCAGCCAAGGGGGGCAGGGTCGCGAGCAGTACTTC. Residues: CASSQGGQGREQYF.

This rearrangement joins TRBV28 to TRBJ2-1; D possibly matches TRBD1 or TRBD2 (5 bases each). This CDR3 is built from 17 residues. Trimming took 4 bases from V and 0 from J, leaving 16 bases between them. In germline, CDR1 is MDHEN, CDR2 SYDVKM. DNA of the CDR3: TGTGCCAGCAGTTCCTATGAGGGGAGCCACTCCTACAATGAGCAGTTCTTC. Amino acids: CASSSYEGSHSYNEQFF.

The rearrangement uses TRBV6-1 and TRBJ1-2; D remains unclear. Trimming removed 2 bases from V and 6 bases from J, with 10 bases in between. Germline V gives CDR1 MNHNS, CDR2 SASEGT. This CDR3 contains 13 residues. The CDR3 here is CASSEPYRDGYTF. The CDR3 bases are TGTGCCAGCAGTGAACCCTACAGAGATGGCTACACCTTC.

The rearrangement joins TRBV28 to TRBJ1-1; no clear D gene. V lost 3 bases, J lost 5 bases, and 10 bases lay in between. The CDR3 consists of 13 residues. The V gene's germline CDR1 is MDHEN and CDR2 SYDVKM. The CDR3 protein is CASSLGRPTEAFF. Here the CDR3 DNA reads TGTGCCAGCAGTTTGGGCAGGCCGACTGAAGCTTTCTTT.

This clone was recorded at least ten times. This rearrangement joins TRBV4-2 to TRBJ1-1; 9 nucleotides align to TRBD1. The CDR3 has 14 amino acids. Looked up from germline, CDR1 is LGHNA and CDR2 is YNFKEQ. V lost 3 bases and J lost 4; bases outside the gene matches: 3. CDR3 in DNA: TGTGCCAGCAGCCAGACAGGGGGGTCCACTGAAGCTTTCTTT. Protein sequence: CASSQTGGSTEAFF.

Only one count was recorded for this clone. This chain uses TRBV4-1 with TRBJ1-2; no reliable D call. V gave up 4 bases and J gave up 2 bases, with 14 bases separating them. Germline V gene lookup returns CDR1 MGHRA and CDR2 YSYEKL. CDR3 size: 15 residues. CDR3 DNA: TGCGCCAGCAGCCGGGGTTCACGGACCAACTATGGCTACACCTTC. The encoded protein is CASSRGSRTNYGYTF.

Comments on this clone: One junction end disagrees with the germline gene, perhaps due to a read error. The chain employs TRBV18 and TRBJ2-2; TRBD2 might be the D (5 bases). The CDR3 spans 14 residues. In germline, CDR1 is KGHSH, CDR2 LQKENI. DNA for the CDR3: TGTGCCAGCTCACCACCGCCGAACACCGGGGAGATGTTTTTT. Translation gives CASSPPPNTGEMFF.

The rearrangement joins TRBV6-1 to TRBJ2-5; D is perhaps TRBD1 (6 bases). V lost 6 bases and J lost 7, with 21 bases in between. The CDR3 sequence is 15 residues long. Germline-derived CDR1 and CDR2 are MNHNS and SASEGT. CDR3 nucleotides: TGTGCCAGCAGCCCACGGGACACCCAGTACGGGACCCAGTACTTC. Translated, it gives CASSPRDTQYGTQYF.

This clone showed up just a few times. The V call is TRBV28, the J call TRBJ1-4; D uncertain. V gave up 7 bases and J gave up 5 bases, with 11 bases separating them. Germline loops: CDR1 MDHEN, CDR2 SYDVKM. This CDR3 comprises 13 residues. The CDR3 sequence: CASTWRNNEKLFF. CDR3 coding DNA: TGTGCCAGCACCTGGCGGAACAATGAAAAACTGTTTTTT.